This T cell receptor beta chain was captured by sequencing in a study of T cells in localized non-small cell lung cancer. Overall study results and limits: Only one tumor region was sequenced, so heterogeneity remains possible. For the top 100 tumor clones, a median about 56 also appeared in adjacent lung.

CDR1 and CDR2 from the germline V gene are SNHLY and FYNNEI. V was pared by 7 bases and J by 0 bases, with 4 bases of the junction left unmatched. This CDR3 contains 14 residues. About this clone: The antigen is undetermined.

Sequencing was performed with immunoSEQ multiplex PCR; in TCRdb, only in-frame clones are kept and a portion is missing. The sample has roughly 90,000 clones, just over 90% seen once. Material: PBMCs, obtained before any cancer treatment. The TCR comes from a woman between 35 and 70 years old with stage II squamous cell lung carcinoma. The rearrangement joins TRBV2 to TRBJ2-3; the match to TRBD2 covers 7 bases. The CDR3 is CASNGRGSTDTQYF. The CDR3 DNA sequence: TGTGCCAGCAATGGGCGGGGGAGCACAGATACGCAGTATTTT.